One sample yielded the 30 T cell receptor beta chains listed below, sequenced in a study of identical twins. TCRdb processed the 5' RACE reads anew with MiXCR; each CDR3 protein has one entry. The data show about 520,000 distinct CDR3 sequences, under 25% seen once. This sample also appeared in a second study, on T cells expressing NK-cell markers.

The material sequenced was CD4+ T cells sorted from blood. The receptors stem from a woman aged 18-35 years in good health.

This clonotype was detected only once. This chain connects TRBV6-1 to TRBJ1-2; 9 bases align to TRBD1. This CDR3 region has 16 residues. CDR1 MNHNS and CDR2 SASEGT come from the germline V gene. The V and J ends lost 5 bases and 4 bases, in that order; junction bases with no gene match: 11. CDR3 sequence reads: CASSPGTGTFGYGYTF. In DNA, the CDR3 is TGTGCCAGCAGTCCCGGGACAGGGACCTTTGGCTATGGCTACACCTTC.

The rearrangement joins TRBV18 to TRBJ1-1; D is perhaps TRBD1 (6 bases). Germline V gene lookup returns CDR1 KGHSH and CDR2 LQKENI. V gave up 2 bases and J gave up 3 bases, with 13 bases separating them. CDR3 length equals 15 residues. For the CDR3, the DNA is TGTGCCAGCTCACCAACAGGGAATCGGGACACTGAAGCTTTCTTT. It specifies CASSPTGNRDTEAFF.

The CDR3 protein is CASSQDLQREGYEQYF. The CDR3 nucleotides are TGCGCCAGCAGCCAAGATCTTCAGCGGGAGGGGTACGAGCAGTACTTC. The V and J genes are TRBV4-3 and TRBJ2-7; 10 nucleotides align to TRBD2. With V trimmed by 0 bases and J by 4 bases, 6 bases remained unmatched. The germline gives CDR1 LGHNA, CDR2 YSLEER. The CDR3 length is 16 residues.

This clonotype was observed a handful of times. The V call is TRBV5-1, the J call TRBJ2-2; maybe TRBD1 (6 bases). Germline-derived CDR1 and CDR2 are SGHRS and YFSETQ. Trimming removed 2 bases from V and 6 bases from J, with 11 bases in between. The CDR3 has 14 amino acids. DNA for the CDR3: TGCGCCAGCAGCTTTTTCCGACAGGCCGGGGAGCTGTTTTTT. This translates into CASSFFRQAGELFF.

The V call is TRBV6-1, the J call TRBJ1-2; D is unresolved. Trimming removed 4 bases at V and 8 bases at J, with 11 bases between. Per germline, CDR1 MNHNS and CDR2 SASEGT. There are 12 residues in the CDR3. CDR3 in amino acids: CASSGAGRGYTF. In DNA, the CDR3 is TGTGCCAGCAGTGGGGCAGGAAGAGGCTACACCTTC.

Many counts were recorded for this clonotype. This chain joins TRBV5-1 and TRBJ2-3; the D gene is possibly TRBD1 (5 bases). CDR3 size: 14 residues. CDR1 and CDR2 from the germline V gene are SGHRS and YFSETQ. Trimming pared 0 bases from V and 3 bases from J, leaving 8 bases between. CDR3 bases: TGCGCCAGCAGCTTGGAAGGGGCAACAGATACGCAGTATTTT. Translation: CASSLEGATDTQYF.

This clonotype was counted ten times or more. This chain connects TRBV5-1 to TRBJ2-3, with D perhaps TRBD1 (5 bases). V lost 0 bases and J 2 bases, leaving 7 bases between the germline ends. Germline loops: CDR1 SGHRS, CDR2 YFSETQ. This CDR3 has 14 amino acids. The CDR3 coding sequence is TGCGCCAGCAGCTTGGGGACAAACACAGATACGCAGTATTTT. It translates to CASSLGTNTDTQYF.

CDR3 nucleotide sequence: TGTGCCACCAGCAGAGGGGGGAGTGCAGATACGCAGTATTTT. Its translation: CATSRGGSADTQYF. This chain uses TRBV15 with TRBJ2-3; D is perhaps TRBD1 or TRBD2 (5 bases each). From germline, CDR1 is LNHNV and CDR2 YYDKDF (reference sequence). Trimming stripped 1 base from V and 4 bases from J, with 9 bases between. CDR3 size: 14 residues. The full variable domain, rest sourced from reference TRBV15 and TRBJ2-3, is DAMVIQNPRYQVTQFGKPVTLSCSQTLNHNVMYWYQQKSSQAPKLLFHYYDKDFNNEADTPDNFQSRRPNTSFCFLDIRSPGLGDTAMYLCATSRGGSADTQYFGPGTRLTVL.

The J gene is TRBJ2-6, the V gene TRBV5-1; D not resolved. Germline loops: CDR1 SGHRS, CDR2 YFSETQ. Trimming removed 0 bases at V and 0 bases at J, with 4 bases between. CDR3 size: 15 residues. CDR3 sequence (DNA): TGCGCCAGCAGCTTGGAGAGCTCTGGGGCCAACGTCCTGACTTTC. Translating it yields CASSLESSGANVLTF. The entire variable domain, with the rest obtained from reference TRBV5-1 and TRBJ2-6, is as follows: KAGVTQTPRYLIKTRGQQVTLSCSPISGHRSVSWYQQTPGQGLQFLFEYFSETQRNKGNFPGRFSGRQFSNSRSEMNVSTLELGDSALYLCASSLESSGANVLTFGAGSRLTVL.

The chain is built from TRBV20-1 and TRBJ2-7; a weak D match, TRBD1 (5 bases). With 4 bases removed from V and 4 bases from J, the gap between germline ends came to 20 bases. The CDR3 is made up of 15 amino acids. Germline assignment: CDR1 DFQATT and CDR2 SNEGSKA (reference sequence). The CDR3 loop is CSAMYFGQGRYEQYF. The CDR3, as DNA: TGCAGTGCTATGTATTTCGGGCAGGGCAGGTACGAGCAGTACTTC.

This clonotype came up many times. The chain links TRBV12-3 or TRBV12-4 to TRBJ2-1, with D possibly matching TRBD1 (5 bases). Trimming took 7 bases from V and 8 from J, leaving 15 bases between them. This CDR3 contains 13 residues. CDR3 amino acids: CASTLRGSDEQFF. The CDR3, as DNA: TGTGCCAGCACCCTTAGGGGCTCGGATGAGCAGTTCTTC.

The gene calls are TRBV12-3 or TRBV12-4 and TRBJ1-1, with 10 bases matching TRBD1. V shed 4 bases and J 11 bases; nucleotides not matched to a gene: 4. This CDR3 region has 12 residues. The CDR3: CASSYRTGGAFF. For the CDR3, the DNA is TGTGCCAGCAGTTATAGGACAGGGGGGGCTTTCTTT.

This clonotype was detected many times. The J gene is TRBJ1-2, the V gene TRBV20-1; TRBD1 agrees at 9 bases. This CDR3 contains 15 residues. V lost 0 bases and J lost 7; bases outside the gene matches: 9. The germline V gene encodes CDR1 DFQATT and CDR2 SNEGSKA (reference sequence). CDR3 protein: CSARDQTGGRSGYTF. The DNA of the CDR3 is TGCAGTGCTAGAGATCAGACAGGGGGAAGAAGTGGCTACACCTTC.

The chain joins TRBV6-6 to TRBJ2-1; no clear D. The CDR3 is made up of 12 amino acids. Germline V gene lookup returns CDR1 MNHNY and CDR2 SVGAGI (reference sequence). Trimming took 6 bases from V and 9 from J, leaving 12 bases between them. The CDR3 sequence is CASSQELSEQFF. The CDR3 nucleotides are TGTGCCAGCAGCCAGGAGTTGAGTGAGCAGTTCTTC.

This clonotype was seen a few times. This sequence joins TRBV5-1 and TRBJ2-3; 10 positions agree with TRBD2. V lost 3 bases, J lost 3 bases, and 4 bases stayed unmatched. Germline V gives CDR1 SGHRS, CDR2 YFSETQ. This CDR3 contains 15 residues. The CDR3 DNA is TGCGCCAGCAGCTCGGAGGGACTAGCGACAGATACGCAGTATTTT. As protein: CASSSEGLATDTQYF.

This clonotype was counted only a few times. The genes are TRBV20-1 and TRBJ2-2; 8 bases match TRBD1. The CDR3 totals 15 residues. From germline, CDR1 is DFQATT and CDR2 SNEGSKA (reference sequence). Trimming removed 2 bases from V and 0 bases from J; junction bases left unmatched: 2. The CDR3 DNA sequence: TGCAGTGCTAGAAGGGACAGGCCGAACACCGGGGAGCTGTTTTTT. It encodes CSARRDRPNTGELFF.

There are a few counts of this clonotype. The chain recombines TRBV10-3 with TRBJ2-1, with 7 bases fitting TRBD1. This CDR3 spans 12 amino acids. Germline loops: CDR1 ENHRY, CDR2 SYGVKD. V trimming: 7 bases; J trimming: 5 bases; junction bases outside the gene matches: 2. CDR3 DNA sequence: TGTGCCATCAATGACAGGGACAATGAGCAGTTCTTC. It translates to CAINDRDNEQFF.

The chain is built from TRBV10-2 and TRBJ2-3; D may be TRBD1 or TRBD2 (5 bases each). V lost 2 bases to trimming and J lost 2 bases, with 23 bases between them. The CDR3 is 19 residues long. In germline, CDR1 is WSHSY, CDR2 SAAADI. In DNA, the CDR3 is TGCGCCAGCAGTGAGGCGTATTCTCCGGGGCCCCGGAACACAGATACGCAGTATTTT. This encodes CASSEAYSPGPRNTDTQYF.

The sample holds a few counts of this clonotype. The CDR3 here is CASSESGDTQYF. As DNA, the CDR3 is TGTGCCAGCAGTGAGAGCGGGGATACGCAGTATTTT. The rearrangement uses TRBV2 and TRBJ2-3; the D gene is possibly TRBD2 (6 bases). The CDR3 contains 12 residues. Germline V gene lookup returns CDR1 SNHLY and CDR2 FYNNEI. The ends were cut back, 3 bases at V and 6 bases at J, with 7 bases in the middle.

Of note for this clonotype: One junction end disagrees with the germline gene, perhaps due to a read error. The chain is built from TRBV12-3 or TRBV12-4 and TRBJ1-1; a weak D match, TRBD1 (6 bases). The length of the CDR3 is 14 residues. The CDR3 loop reads CASSLGGADTEAFF. Written as DNA, the CDR3 is TGTGCCAGCAGCTTAGGGGGTGCGGACACTGAAGCTTTCTTT.

This clonotype appeared a few times. V gene TRBV12-3 or TRBV12-4 combines with J gene TRBJ2-1, with TRBD2 matching over 7 bases. V shed 6 bases and J 9 bases; nucleotides not matched to a gene: 11. The CDR3 length is 14 residues. In nucleotides, the CDR3 is TGTGCCAGCAGCGAACAAGCGGGATCTATTGAGCAGTTCTTC. Its protein is CASSEQAGSIEQFF.

This clonotype was seen a few times. The chain has TRBV20-1 and TRBJ2-5, with D possibly being TRBD2 (6 bases). The CDR3 is 14 amino acids. Germline CDR1 DFQATT, CDR2 SNEGSKA (reference sequence). Deletions cut 3 bases from V and 3 bases from J, with 14 bases between. The CDR3 loop is CSASSRTTEETQYF. CDR3 nucleotide sequence: TGCAGTGCTAGCTCTCGGACTACGGAAGAGACCCAGTACTTC.

This clonotype was counted at least ten times. This chain links TRBV10-3 with TRBJ2-1; no firm D call. Germline CDR1 and CDR2: ENHRY and SYGVKD. Trimming left V 0 bases short and J 8 bases short, with 5 bases between. The CDR3 length is 12 residues. The CDR3 loop reads CAISESFYEQFF. The CDR3, as DNA: TGTGCCATCAGTGAGTCGTTCTATGAGCAGTTCTTC.

This clonotype occurred a few times. The V gene is TRBV6-2 or TRBV6-3, the J gene TRBJ1-2; no reliable D call. Between the trimmed V and J ends, which lost 7 bases and 6 bases, there was a span of 15 bases. The CDR3 covers 13 residues. From germline, CDR1 is MNHEY and CDR2 SVGEGT. Here the CDR3 DNA reads TGTGCCAGCACCAAAAGGAGAGACCATGGCTACACCTTC. Translation gives CASTKRRDHGYTF.

This clonotype was found a few times. This chain joins TRBV9 and TRBJ2-3, with 7 bases that match TRBD1. Germline CDR1 and CDR2: SGDLS and YYNGEE. V lost 1 base and J lost 0; bases outside the gene matches: 2. The length of the CDR3 is 15 residues. This CDR3 reads CASSVSQGSTDTQYF. The CDR3 bases are TGTGCCAGCAGCGTATCACAGGGGAGCACAGATACGCAGTATTTT.

V usage is TRBV12-3 or TRBV12-4 and J usage is TRBJ1-5; D gene ambiguous. The CDR3 covers 13 residues. V was pared by 3 bases and J by 6 bases, with 9 bases between. For the CDR3, the DNA is TGTGCCAGCAGTTTTTCGGCGAGTCAGCCCCAGCATTTT. Residues: CASSFSASQPQHF.

This chain links TRBV20-1 with TRBJ2-1; D unclear. Trimming pared 5 bases from V and 8 bases from J, leaving 10 bases between. CDR1 and CDR2 from the germline V gene are DFQATT and SNEGSKA (reference sequence). This CDR3 contains 11 residues. DNA of the CDR3: TGCAGTGCTCTAAGTCGCCATGAGCAGTTCTTC. It is translated as CSALSRHEQFF.

The CDR3 spells CAKKGQGNEQYF. The CDR3 DNA reads as TGTGCCAAAAAGGGACAGGGGAACGAGCAGTACTTC. J is TRBJ2-7 and V is TRBV10-3; 10 bases are shared with TRBD1. This CDR3 contains 12 residues. The V and J ends lost 10 bases and 5 bases, in that order; junction bases with no gene match: 5. Germline V CDR1 and CDR2: ENHRY, SYGVKD.

This clonotype was recorded a few times. This chain joins TRBV5-1 and TRBJ2-5; no definite D call. The germline gives CDR1 SGHRS, CDR2 YFSETQ. The CDR3 is 13 amino acids. The V gene lost 5 bases and the J gene lost 1 base, with 9 bases spanning the gap. The CDR3 DNA reads as TGCGCCAGCAGTGGTTCCCCCCAAGAGACCCAGTACTTC. This codes for CASSGSPQETQYF.

This chain links TRBV24-1 with TRBJ2-7, with D tentatively TRBD1 (5 bases). Germline CDR1 and CDR2: KGHDR and SFDVKD. CDR3 length equals 12 residues. Between the trimmed V and J ends, which lost 10 bases and 0 bases, there was a span of 9 bases. The CDR3 DNA reads TGTGCCACGCTGACAGTCTCCTACGAGCAGTACTTC. Its protein is CATLTVSYEQYF.